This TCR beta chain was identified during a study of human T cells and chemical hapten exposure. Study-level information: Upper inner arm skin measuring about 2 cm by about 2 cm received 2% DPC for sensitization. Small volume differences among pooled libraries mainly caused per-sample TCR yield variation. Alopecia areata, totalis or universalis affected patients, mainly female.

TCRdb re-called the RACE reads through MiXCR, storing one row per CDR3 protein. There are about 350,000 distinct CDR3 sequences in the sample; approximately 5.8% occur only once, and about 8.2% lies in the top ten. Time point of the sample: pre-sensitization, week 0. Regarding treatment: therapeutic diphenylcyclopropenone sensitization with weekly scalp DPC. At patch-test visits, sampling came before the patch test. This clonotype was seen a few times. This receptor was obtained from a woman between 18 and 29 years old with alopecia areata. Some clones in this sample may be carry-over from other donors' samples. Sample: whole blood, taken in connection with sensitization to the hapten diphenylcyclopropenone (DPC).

The CDR3 spells CASTRGRGKDGYTF. As DNA, the CDR3 is TGTGCCAGCACCCGGGGAAGGGGCAAAGATGGCTACACCTTC. The chain has TRBV7-2 and TRBJ1-2; possibly TRBD1 for D (5 bases). Per the germline V gene, CDR1 is SGHTA and CDR2 is FQGNSA. Trimming stripped 7 bases from V and 6 bases from J, with 18 bases between. CDR3 length: 14 amino acids. Combining the CDR3 with reference TRBV7-2 and TRBJ1-2 gives the whole variable domain GAGVSQSPSNKVTEKGKDVELRCDPISGHTALYWYRQSLGQGLEFLIYFQGNSAPDKSGLPSDRFSAERTGGSVSTLTIQRTQQEDSAVYLCASTRGRGKDGYTFGSGTRLTVV.